The 23 T cell receptor beta chains listed next were all sequenced from one sample in a study of blood T cell repertoires in COVID-19. Libraries were prepared by immunoSEQ multiplex PCR; TCRdb keeps only in-frame clonotypes and omits some of them. The sample contains about 170,000 clones, more than 75% of which appear only once. Sequences were obtained from peripheral blood. Source of these receptors: a man aged 65 to 79 with acute or convalescent COVID-19.

The chain links TRBV20-1 to TRBJ1-4; weak D call: TRBD1 (5 bases). The germline V gene encodes CDR1 DFQATT and CDR2 SNEGSKA (reference sequence). V was cut by 6 bases and J by 7 bases, with 9 bases left in between. The CDR3 loop spans 11 amino acids. The CDR3 region is CSAADSEKLFF. The CDR3 nucleotides read TGCAGTGCGGCCGACAGTGAAAAACTGTTTTTT.

The chain employs TRBV7-2 and TRBJ1-3; no firm D call. The CDR3 length is 15 residues. From germline, CDR1 is SGHTA and CDR2 FQGNSA. V lost 4 bases, J lost 4 bases, and 14 bases lay in between. For the CDR3, the DNA is TGTGCCAGCAGCTCACTGACACCCCTGGGAAACACCATATATTTT. Translation gives CASSSLTPLGNTIYF. The whole variable domain, remainder taken from reference TRBV7-2 and TRBJ1-3, is GAGVSQSPSNKVTEKGKDVELRCDPISGHTALYWYRQSLGQGLEFLIYFQGNSAPDKSGLPSDRFSAERTGGSVSTLTIQRTQQEDSAVYLCASSSLTPLGNTIYFGEGSWLTVV.

The V call is TRBV4-1, the J call TRBJ2-2, with D possibly matching TRBD2 (6 bases). The V gene's germline CDR1 is MGHRA and CDR2 YSYEKL. The length of the CDR3 is 17 residues. Trimming took 7 bases from V and 5 from J, leaving 23 bases between them. CDR3 amino acids: CASTPSGGIGFTGELFF. The CDR3 DNA follows: TGCGCCAGCACCCCAAGTGGAGGGATTGGGTTTACCGGGGAGCTGTTTTTT.

The chain joins TRBV19 to TRBJ1-5, with 10 positions matching TRBD1. Germline V gives CDR1 LNHDA, CDR2 SQIVND (reference sequence). V gave up 3 bases and J gave up 0 bases; unmatched junction bases: 14. This CDR3 contains 20 residues. The CDR3 reads CASSIWVDRGRLRSNQPQHF. In nucleotides, the CDR3 is TGTGCCAGTAGTATTTGGGTTGACAGGGGGCGCCTACGTAGCAATCAGCCCCAGCATTTT.

This chain joins TRBV19 and TRBJ2-7, with a weak D call TRBD1 (5 bases). The CDR3 consists of 14 residues. V dropped 10 bases and J dropped 0 bases, with 16 bases sitting between them. Germline CDR1 LNHDA, CDR2 SQIVND (reference sequence). CDR3 sequence reads: CATGETAHSYEQYF. The DNA of the CDR3 is TGTGCCACGGGCGAGACAGCTCACTCCTACGAGCAGTACTTC. The variable domain in full, completed from reference TRBV19 and TRBJ2-7, reads DGGITQSPKYLFRKEGQNVTLSCEQNLNHDAMYWYRQDPGQGLRLIYYSQIVNDFQKGDIAEGYSVSREKKESFPLTVTSAQKNPTAFYLCATGETAHSYEQYFGPGTRLTVT.

The chain has TRBV19 and TRBJ2-3; 10 nucleotides align to TRBD2. This CDR3 comprises 21 residues. CDR1 is LNHDA and CDR2 is SQIVND in the germline V gene (reference sequence). The V and J ends lost 5 bases and 1 base, in that order; junction bases with no gene match: 21. CDR3 DNA: TGTGCCAGTAGTTTCCTCCGGACTAGCGGTCCTTATGGTCCTCGCACAGATACGCAGTATTTT. It yields the protein CASSFLRTSGPYGPRTDTQYF.

The chain employs TRBV10-1 and TRBJ1-1, with TRBD1 identical over 7 bases. The V gene end was trimmed by 2 bases and the J gene end by 1 base; junction bases not matched to a gene: 4. The CDR3 extends over 15 amino acids. Germline V gene lookup returns CDR1 WNHNN and CDR2 SYGVQD (reference sequence). The CDR3 bases are TGCGCCAGCAGTGAGGGGCAGGGGGAGAACACTGAAGCTTTCTTT. Translated: CASSEGQGENTEAFF.

The V gene is TRBV3-1 (or the pseudogene TRBV3-2), the J gene TRBJ1-1, with D maybe TRBD1 (5 bases). V was trimmed by 4 bases and J by 3 bases, leaving 12 bases between them. The CDR3 loop spans 14 amino acids. Germline-derived CDR1 and CDR2 are LGHDT and YNNKEL (reference sequence). The CDR3 sequence is CASSLAIRDTEAFF. Written as DNA, the CDR3 is TGTGCCAGCAGCCTGGCGATCAGGGACACTGAAGCTTTCTTT.

The rearrangement joins TRBV19 to TRBJ2-1; tentative D call: TRBD1 (5 bases). In germline, CDR1 is LNHDA, CDR2 SQIVND (reference sequence). V lost 6 bases to trimming and J lost 8 bases, with 14 bases between them. This CDR3 comprises 13 residues. The CDR3 nucleotides are TGTGCCAGTAGAGCCCAGGGTGGGGATGAGCAGTTCTTC. It is translated as CASRAQGGDEQFF. Full variable domain (outside the CDR3, taken from reference TRBV19 and TRBJ2-1): DGGITQSPKYLFRKEGQNVTLSCEQNLNHDAMYWYRQDPGQGLRLIYYSQIVNDFQKGDIAEGYSVSREKKESFPLTVTSAQKNPTAFYLCASRAQGGDEQFFGPGTRLTVL.

The chain has TRBV29-1 and TRBJ2-7; tentatively, D is TRBD1 (6 bases). The CDR3 runs to 14 residues. Germline V CDR1 and CDR2: SQVTM, ANQGSEA. Trimming cost V 1 base and J 3 bases, with 13 bases left between them. CDR3 coding DNA: TGCAGCGTTGAAGGGGCGGTCAGGGGCTACGAGCAGTACTTC. It is translated as CSVEGAVRGYEQYF.

V is TRBV19 and J is TRBJ1-5, with D perhaps TRBD1 (5 bases). V lost 6 bases and J 2 bases, leaving 11 bases between the germline ends. This CDR3 is built from 14 residues. The germline CDR1 and CDR2 sequences are LNHDA and SQIVND (reference sequence). In nucleotides, the CDR3 is TGTGCCAGTAGCCTTAAAGGGGGCAATCAGCCCCAGCATTTT. Translating it yields CASSLKGGNQPQHF. Supplemented by reference TRBV19 and TRBJ1-5, the full variable domain reads DGGITQSPKYLFRKEGQNVTLSCEQNLNHDAMYWYRQDPGQGLRLIYYSQIVNDFQKGDIAEGYSVSREKKESFPLTVTSAQKNPTAFYLCASSLKGGNQPQHFGDGTRLSIL.

V gene TRBV7-2 combines with J gene TRBJ2-2; TRBD1 agrees at 7 bases. Germline CDR1 SGHTA, CDR2 FQGNSA. The junction had 1 base not matched to a gene; V was cut back by 6 bases and J by 3 bases. CDR3 length: 13 amino acids. As DNA, the CDR3 is TGTGCCAGCAGACAGGGGTACACCGGGGAGCTGTTTTTT. Residues: CASRQGYTGELFF.

This chain uses TRBV5-1 with TRBJ1-1, with D tentatively TRBD1 (6 bases). Between the trimmed V and J ends, which lost 4 bases and 4 bases, there was a span of 14 bases. The CDR3 has 14 amino acids. Germline-derived CDR1 and CDR2 are SGHRS and YFSETQ. The chain's CDR3 is CASSAAGAGTEAFF. CDR3 in DNA: TGCGCCAGCAGCGCGGCGGGGGCCGGCACTGAAGCTTTCTTT.

The chain has TRBV6-6 and TRBJ1-6; D is unresolved. There are 14 residues in the CDR3. With 4 bases removed from V and 3 bases from J, the gap between germline ends came to 7 bases. The germline CDR1 and CDR2 sequences are MNHNY and SVGAGI (reference sequence). The CDR3 bases are TGTGCCAGCAGTTTAAGACTCTATAATTCACCCCTCCACTTT. Encoded protein: CASSLRLYNSPLHF.

This clone was picked up one time. The chain recombines TRBV6-5 with TRBJ2-7; perhaps TRBD2 as D (8 bases). The CDR3 extends over 15 amino acids. The germline gives CDR1 MNHEY, CDR2 SVGAGI. V lost 4 bases to trimming and J lost 6 bases, with 19 bases between them. CDR3 region: CASSSLSQGTSEQYF. Written as DNA, the CDR3 is TGTGCCAGCAGTTCCCTATCACAGGGGACTAGCGAGCAGTACTTC.

V is TRBV27 and J is TRBJ2-1, with D unresolved. Trimming pared 2 bases from V and 8 bases from J, leaving 16 bases between. The CDR3 covers 15 residues. In germline, CDR1 is MNHEY, CDR2 SMNVEV (reference sequence). CDR3 nucleotides: TGTGCCAGCAGTTTAGAAAAGCCACGTACCCATGAGCAGTTCTTC. This encodes CASSLEKPRTHEQFF.

This sequence joins TRBV12-3 or TRBV12-4 and TRBJ2-5, with D perhaps matching TRBD1 (6 bases). Trimming shortened V by 5 bases and J by 2 bases, and 9 bases separated the two germline ends. The CDR3 contains 13 residues. In DNA form, the CDR3 reads TGTGCCAGCAGTAGGACAGTACAAGAGACCCAGTACTTC. Translating gives CASSRTVQETQYF.

DNA for the CDR3: TGTGCCAGCAGCTTATTTAGCGGAACATACAATGAGCAGTTCTTC. Encoded protein: CASSLFSGTYNEQFF. The rearrangement joins TRBV7-9 to TRBJ2-1, with D maybe TRBD2 (6 bases). The CDR3 loop spans 15 amino acids. The germline CDR1 and CDR2 sequences are SEHNR and FQNEAQ (reference sequence). V lost 2 bases and J lost 4, with 12 bases in between.

The chain combines TRBV27 with TRBJ2-3, with TRBD2 matching 7 bases. J lost 6 bases, V lost 3 bases, and 6 bases had no gene match. CDR3 length: 14 amino acids. Germline V gene sequence: CDR1 MNHEY, CDR2 SMNVEV (reference sequence). The CDR3 DNA sequence: TGTGCCAGCAGTTTGGGGGAGGGCAGGGATACGCAGTATTTT. Its protein is CASSLGEGRDTQYF.

The chain carries TRBV27 and TRBJ1-1; D not resolved. Germline loops: CDR1 MNHEY, CDR2 SMNVEV (reference sequence). The CDR3 sequence is 13 residues long. Trimming cost V 3 bases and J 5 bases, with 10 bases left between them. This CDR3 is CASSFRRMTEAFF. The CDR3 DNA reads as TGTGCCAGCAGTTTTAGGAGGATGACTGAAGCTTTCTTT.

DNA for the CDR3: TGTGCCAGAAGCCGTGTTTGGGAGCGACTTTCCTACGAGCAGTACTTC. Its translation is CARSRVWERLSYEQYF. The chain recombines TRBV5-3 with TRBJ2-7; the D gene is possibly TRBD2 (5 bases). TRBV5-3 is an ORF for which the function is uncertain. Trimming shortened V by 4 bases and J by 1 base, and 18 bases separated the two germline ends. This CDR3 region has 16 residues.

Comments on this clone: Its ends do not fully match the called genes, so a read error is possible. The chain joins TRBV2 to TRBJ1-5; TRBD1 agrees at 8 bases. Germline CDR1 SNHLY, CDR2 FYNNEI. This CDR3 has 14 residues. CDR3 coding DNA: TGTGCCAGCAGCGAAGGGACAGGTCGCCAGCCCCAGCATTTT. Amino acids: CASSEGTGRQPQHF. Full variable domain (rest looked up from reference TRBV2 and TRBJ1-5): EPEVTQTPSHQVTQMGQEVILRCVPISNHLYFYWYRQILGQKVEFLVSFYNNEISEKSEIFDDQFSVERPDGSNFTLKIRSTKLEDSAMYFCASSEGTGRQPQHFGDGTRLSIL.

CDR3 in amino acids: CASSPTGGGQPQHF. The CDR3 bases are TGCGCCAGCAGCCCGACAGGGGGAGGTCAGCCCCAGCATTTT. The chain carries TRBV5-1 and TRBJ1-5; TRBD1 agrees at 9 bases. Germline CDR1 and CDR2: SGHRS and YFSETQ. V was pared by 4 bases and J by 6 bases, with 5 bases of the junction left unmatched. The CDR3 runs 14 residues.